This record covers a single T cell receptor beta chain. This entry is derived from a study of blood T cell repertoires in COVID-19. Source study methods: Reference gene primer amplification yielded estimated nucleated cell counts. TCRdb's copy holds only in-frame clones and misses some; the assay was immunoSEQ multiplex PCR. The DNA was the basis for D and trimming; V, J and clone size are from that table. The sample has around 300,000 clones, roughly 84% seen once. This CDR3 comprises 13 residues. The germline V gene encodes CDR1 SGHDN and CDR2 FVKESK. Trimming took 6 bases from V and 3 from J, leaving 12 bases between them.

Material: peripheral blood. The chain employs TRBV14 and TRBJ2-7; D might be TRBD1 (5 bases). This receptor was obtained from a middle-aged man with active or convalescent COVID-19. This CDR3 reads CASSSDSYYEQYF. The CDR3 bases are TGTGCCAGCAGTTCAGACAGCTACTACGAGCAGTACTTC.